The clone carrying this T cell receptor (beta chain) was picked up one time. Its antigen is unidentified. The CDR3 is 16 residues long. Per the germline V gene, CDR1 is SGHVS and CDR2 is FQNEAQ. Trimming shortened V by 1 base and J by 3 bases, and 14 bases separated the two germline ends. For the second PCR, which ran for about 6 to 11 cycles, a sample-barcoded 5' primer and a J-beta primer mix were used. Through a template-switch adaptor with 12 random nucleotides, each cDNA molecule received a tag. TCRdb itself ran the 5' RACE reads through MiXCR, one entry per CDR3 protein. The repertoire holds fewer than 2 million distinct CDR3 sequences, with about two fifths as singletons. The data belong to a study of blood T cells in healthy people across ages. Study-wide findings and caveats: Shifts in expanded clonotypes may have been confounded by donor CMV status, which was unknown. Long-lived and aged donors differed, with more naive CD4+ cells and higher diversity in the long-lived. Measured against age, TCR beta diversity per million T cells decreased in a roughly linear manner.

The V call is TRBV7-8, the J call TRBJ2-3; the D gene is possibly TRBD1 (6 bases). The specimen sequenced was blood. This sequence was found in a human donor in good health. The CDR3 region has the DNA TGTGCCAGCAGCTTAGTCCCGGGAAGGGGGACAGATACGCAGTATTTT. Translated: CASSLVPGRGTDTQYF.